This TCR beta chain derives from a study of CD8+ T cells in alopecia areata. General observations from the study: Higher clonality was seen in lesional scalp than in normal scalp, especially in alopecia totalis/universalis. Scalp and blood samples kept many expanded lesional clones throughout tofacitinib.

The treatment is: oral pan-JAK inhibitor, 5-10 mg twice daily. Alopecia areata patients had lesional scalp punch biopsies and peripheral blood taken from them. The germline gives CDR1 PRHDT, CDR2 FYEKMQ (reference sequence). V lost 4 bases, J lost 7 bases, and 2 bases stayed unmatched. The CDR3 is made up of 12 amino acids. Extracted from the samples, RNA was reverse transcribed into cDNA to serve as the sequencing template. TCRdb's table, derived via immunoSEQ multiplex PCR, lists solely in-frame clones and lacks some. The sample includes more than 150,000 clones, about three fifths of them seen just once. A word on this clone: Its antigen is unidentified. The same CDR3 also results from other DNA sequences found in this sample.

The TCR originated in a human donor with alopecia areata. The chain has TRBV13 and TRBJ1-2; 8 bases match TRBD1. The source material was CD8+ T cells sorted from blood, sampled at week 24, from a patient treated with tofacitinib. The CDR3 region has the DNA TGTGCCAGCAGCTCCGACAGGGGTGGCTACACCTTC. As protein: CASSSDRGGYTF.